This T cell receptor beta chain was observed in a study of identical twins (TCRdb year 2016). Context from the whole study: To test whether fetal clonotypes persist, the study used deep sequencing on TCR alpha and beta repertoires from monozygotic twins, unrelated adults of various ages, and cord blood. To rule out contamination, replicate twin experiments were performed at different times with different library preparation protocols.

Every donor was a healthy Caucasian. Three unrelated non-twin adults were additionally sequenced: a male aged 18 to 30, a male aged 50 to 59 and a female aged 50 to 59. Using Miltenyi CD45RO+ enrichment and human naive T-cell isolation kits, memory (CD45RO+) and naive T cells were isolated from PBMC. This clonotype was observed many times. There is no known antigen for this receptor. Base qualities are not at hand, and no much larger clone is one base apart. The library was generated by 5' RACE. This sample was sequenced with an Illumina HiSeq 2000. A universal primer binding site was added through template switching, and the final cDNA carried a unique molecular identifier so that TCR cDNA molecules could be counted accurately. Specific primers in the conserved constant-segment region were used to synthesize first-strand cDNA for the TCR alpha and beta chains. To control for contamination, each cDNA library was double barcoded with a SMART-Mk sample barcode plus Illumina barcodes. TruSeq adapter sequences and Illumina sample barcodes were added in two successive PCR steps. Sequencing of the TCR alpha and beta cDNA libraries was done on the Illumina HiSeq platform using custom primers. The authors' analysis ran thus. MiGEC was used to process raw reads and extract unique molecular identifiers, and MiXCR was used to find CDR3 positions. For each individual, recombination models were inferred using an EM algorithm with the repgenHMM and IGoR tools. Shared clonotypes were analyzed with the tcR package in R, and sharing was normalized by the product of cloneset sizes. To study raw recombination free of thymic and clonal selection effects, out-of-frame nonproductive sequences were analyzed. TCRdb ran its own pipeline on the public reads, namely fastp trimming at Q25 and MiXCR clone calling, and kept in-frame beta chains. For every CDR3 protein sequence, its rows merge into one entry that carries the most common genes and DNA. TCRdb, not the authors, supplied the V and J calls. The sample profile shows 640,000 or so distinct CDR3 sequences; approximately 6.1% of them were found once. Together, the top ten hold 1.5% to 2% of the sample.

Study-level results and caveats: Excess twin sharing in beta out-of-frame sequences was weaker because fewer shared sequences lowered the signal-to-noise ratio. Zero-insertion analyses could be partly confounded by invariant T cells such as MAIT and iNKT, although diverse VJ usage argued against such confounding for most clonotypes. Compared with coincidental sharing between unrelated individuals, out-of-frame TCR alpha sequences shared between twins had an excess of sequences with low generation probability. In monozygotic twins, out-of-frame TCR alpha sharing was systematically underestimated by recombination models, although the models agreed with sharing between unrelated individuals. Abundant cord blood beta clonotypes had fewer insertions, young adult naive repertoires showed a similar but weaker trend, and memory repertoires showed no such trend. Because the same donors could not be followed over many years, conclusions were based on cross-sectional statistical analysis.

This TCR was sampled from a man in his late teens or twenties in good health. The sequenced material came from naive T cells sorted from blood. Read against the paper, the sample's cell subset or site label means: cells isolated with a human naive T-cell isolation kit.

The bases are TGCGCCAGCTCCCGGCTAGCGGGAGGTCAAGGACAGTTCTTC. Protein translation: CASSRLAGGQGQFF. This sequence uses TRBV5-1 and TRBJ2-1, and TRBD2 matches 11 of the central bases. Trimming takes 7 bases off V and 13 bases off J; junction bases not matched to a gene: 13. Inclusive of the bounding cysteine and phenylalanine, the CDR3 is 14 residues long. Only the CDR3 portion is preserved as DNA: 42 bases, with reading frame beginning at the first base. The germline V gene gives CDR1 as SGHRS and CDR2 as YFSETQ.